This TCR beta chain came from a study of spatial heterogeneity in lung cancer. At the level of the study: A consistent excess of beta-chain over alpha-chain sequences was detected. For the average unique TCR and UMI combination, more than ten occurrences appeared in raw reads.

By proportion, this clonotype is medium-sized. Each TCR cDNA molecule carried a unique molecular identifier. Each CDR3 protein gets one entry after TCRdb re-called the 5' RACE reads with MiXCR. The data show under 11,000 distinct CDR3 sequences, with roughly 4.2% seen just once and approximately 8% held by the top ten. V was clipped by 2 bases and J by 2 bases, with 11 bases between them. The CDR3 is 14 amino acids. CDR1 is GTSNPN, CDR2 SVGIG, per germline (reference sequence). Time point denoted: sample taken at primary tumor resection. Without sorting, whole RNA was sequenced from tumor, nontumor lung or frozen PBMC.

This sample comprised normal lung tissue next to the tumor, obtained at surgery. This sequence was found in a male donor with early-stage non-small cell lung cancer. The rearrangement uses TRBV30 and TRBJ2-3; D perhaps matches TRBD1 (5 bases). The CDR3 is CAWSSGALTDTQYF. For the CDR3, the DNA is TGTGCCTGGAGTTCTGGGGCCCTCACAGATACGCAGTATTTT.